The rows below give T cell receptor beta chains drawn from one sample of a study of response to subunit inactivated influenza vaccine. TCRdb passed the RT-PCR reads through MiXCR, listing each CDR3 protein once. Of hundreds of thousands of distinct CDR3 sequences in the sample, approximately 14% were seen once. Sequences were derived from PBMCs from blood, sampled 12 days after vaccination. These receptors were collected from a man between 50 and 59 years old who received an inactivated influenza vaccine. The CDR3 runs from the conserved cysteine through the conserved F or W. D genes are given only for firm matches. Clone size is not always given. Where it is, it says once, few, many or a class for expanded clones.

abundance,d_gene,v_gene,j_gene,CDR3nt,CDR3aa
NA,TRBD1,TRBV5-6,TRBJ2-1,TGTGCCAGCAGCTCGTGGACAGGGCGTGAGCAGTTCTTC,CASSSWTGREQFF
NA,TRBD1,TRBV6-2/TRBV6-3,TRBJ1-5,TGTGCCAGCAGTTACCCCGTTACAGGGGGGCCCCAGCATTTT,CASSYPVTGGPQHF
NA,TRBD1,TRBV7-2,TRBJ2-3,TGTGCCAGCAGCGCACCGACAGGGGGAGATACGCAGTATTTT,CASSAPTGGDTQYF
NA,TRBD2,TRBV20-1,TRBJ2-5,TGCAGTGCTAGATACCGGGGGGAAGGCCAAGAGACCCAGTACTTC,CSARYRGEGQETQYF
NA,NA,TRBV21-1,TRBJ2-1,TGTGCCAGCAGCAGGCTTTCGGCAGCACAGAAATCGGGTACTTACAATGAGCAGTTCTTC,CASSRLSAAQKSGTYNEQFF
NA,NA,TRBV4-3,TRBJ2-7,TGCGCCAGCAGCCAAGCGGCAGGGTACTACGAGCAGTACTTC,CASSQAAGYYEQYF
NA,TRBD1,TRBV20-1,TRBJ2-7,TGCAGTGCTAGAGACCAGGACAGGGCAAGCTACGAGCAGTACTTC,CSARDQDRASYEQYF
many,TRBD2,TRBV9,TRBJ2-6,TGTGCCAGCAGCGTCGACCGGGGGGGCTCTGGGGCCAACGTCCTGACTTTC,CASSVDRGGSGANVLTF
NA,TRBD1,TRBV6-2/TRBV6-3,TRBJ1-2,TGTGCCAGCAGAGACGGACAGGGACGGAACTATGGCTACACCTTC,CASRDGQGRNYGYTF
NA,NA,TRBV12-3/TRBV12-4,TRBJ1-1,TGTGCCAGCACCACCGGGACGTGGAACACTGAAGCTTTCTTT,CASTTGTWNTEAFF
few,NA,TRBV10-3,TRBJ2-1,TGTGCCATCAGAAGCGCGACAGAGGGCAATGAGCAGTTCTTC,CAIRSATEGNEQFF
many,NA,TRBV29-1,TRBJ2-1,TGCAGCGACCGGCCTTGGGGATACAATGAGCAGTTCTTC,CSDRPWGYNEQFF
few,TRBD2,TRBV5-1,TRBJ2-3,TGCGCCAGCAGCGATGGGACTAGCAGTCGCACAGATACGCAGTATTTT,CASSDGTSSRTDTQYF
NA,TRBD2,TRBV9,TRBJ2-2,TGTGCCAGCAGCGTAGAACTAGCGTTCACCGGGGAGCTGTTTTTT,CASSVELAFTGELFF
few,NA,TRBV2,TRBJ2-2,TGTGCCAGCAGTGAAATGGCAATTACCGGGGAGCTGTTTTTT,CASSEMAITGELFF
NA,NA,TRBV15,TRBJ2-3,TGTGCCACCAGCAGCCACAAAGATACGCAGTATTTT,CATSSHKDTQYF
NA,NA,TRBV28,TRBJ1-1,TGTGCCAGCAGTACGCACCGGGACATGAACACTGAAGCTTTCTTT,CASSTHRDMNTEAFF
many,NA,TRBV12-3/TRBV12-4,TRBJ2-1,TGTGCCAGCTCCGGGACTCTCTCCTACAATGAGCAGTTCTTC,CASSGTLSYNEQFF
NA,NA,TRBV12-3/TRBV12-4,TRBJ2-3,TGTGCCAGTCGTTGGGGGACTAGCACAGATACGCAGTATTTT,CASRWGTSTDTQYF
few,NA,TRBV6-1,TRBJ1-1,TGTGCCGTTCGGGGCGGGGCTATGAACACTGAAGCTTTCTTT,CAVRGGAMNTEAFF
NA,TRBD2,TRBV7-9,TRBJ2-2,TGTGCCGACACCGGGATCCGGTGGGAGGGGAACACCGGGGAGCTGTTTTTT,CADTGIRWEGNTGELFF
few,NA,TRBV20-1,TRBJ1-2,TGCAGTGCTAGAGAATATCCGGGGGGCGCGTCCTATGGCTACACCTTC,CSAREYPGGASYGYTF
few,TRBD1,TRBV5-6,TRBJ2-3,TGTGCCAGCAGTTTTTCGACAGGGGTCGCAGATACGCAGTATTTT,CASSFSTGVADTQYF
few,NA,TRBV7-3,TRBJ1-2,TGTGCCAGCAGCTACCGGGGAGGAGACTATGGCTACACCTTC,CASSYRGGDYGYTF
NA,NA,TRBV20-1,TRBJ2-5,TGCAGTGCTAGAGCGAGCGGGACAACCGTTCAAGAGACCCAGTACTTC,CSARASGTTVQETQYF
once,NA,TRBV7-6,TRBJ2-5,TGTGCCAGCAGCTTATTGAGAGCTGGGGGGGCGGGAGAGACCCAGTACTTC,CASSLLRAGGAGETQYF
NA,NA,TRBV7-2,TRBJ1-2,TGTGCCAGCAGCTCAGATGTCAGGACCTATGGCTACACCTTC,CASSSDVRTYGYTF
NA,NA,TRBV29-1,TRBJ2-7,TGCAGCGTTGCCCGGAGGACAGACTACGAGCAGTACTTC,CSVARRTDYEQYF
few,NA,TRBV7-6,TRBJ2-1,TGTGCCAGCAGCGAAAGTGGTGGAGGGCCCTTGGGTGAGCAGTTCTTC,CASSESGGGPLGEQFF
NA,NA,TRBV10-3,TRBJ2-7,TGTGCCATCCAAGACTTCCTGGGGGGCTACGAGCAGTACTTC,CAIQDFLGGYEQYF
NA,TRBD1,TRBV5-6,TRBJ2-3,TGTGCCAGCAGCTCGAAGGACAGGCGAATCTCGGATACGCAGTATTTT,CASSSKDRRISDTQYF
NA,TRBD1,TRBV20-1,TRBJ1-2,TGCAGCTGCGCAGGGGGCTACTATGGCTACACCTTC,CSCAGGYYGYTF
NA,NA,TRBV5-6,TRBJ2-2,TGTGCCAGCAGCTTGGGGTCCCGATCGAACACCGGGGAGCTGTTTTTT,CASSLGSRSNTGELFF
NA,NA,TRBV29-1,TRBJ2-7,TGCAGCGTTGTCGGGGGACCGCTCTACGAGCAGTACTTC,CSVVGGPLYEQYF
few,NA,TRBV5-6,TRBJ2-3,TGTGCCAGCAGCCTTAGTCAGCTCACAGATACGCAGTATTTT,CASSLSQLTDTQYF
few,NA,TRBV7-8,TRBJ1-5,TGTGCCAGCAGCCCCGCCCGCAGGCTCCGCAATCAGCCCCAGCATTTT,CASSPARRLRNQPQHF
NA,NA,TRBV29-1,TRBJ2-7,TGCAGCGTTGAAGGAAGCGACTACGAGCAGTACTTC,CSVEGSDYEQYF
many,NA,TRBV7-8,TRBJ1-6,TGTGCCAGCAGCCCCCTGTATTCGGCTTCGCCTAATTCACCCCTCCACTTT,CASSPLYSASPNSPLHF
few,NA,TRBV4-2,TRBJ1-2,TGTGCCAGCAGCCAAGAAATGGCAGGAGGCTATGGCTACACCTTC,CASSQEMAGGYGYTF
few,NA,TRBV20-1,TRBJ1-6,TGCAGTGCTAGAGTCGCGACTACCGATTCACCCCTCCACTTT,CSARVATTDSPLHF
NA,TRBD2,TRBV19,TRBJ2-1,TGTGCCAGTAGTATTCCGACTAGCGGGAGGAAGTTGTTCTTC,CASSIPTSGRKLFF